The following is a T cell receptor beta chain sequence with its context. Its cognate antigen is unknown. Libraries for TCR beta were made by quantitative 5'-RACE with molecular barcodes. TCRdb re-derived calls from the 5' RACE reads in MiXCR, one entry per CDR3 protein. This table has 400,000 to 450,000 distinct CDR3 sequences, approximately 17% appearing once. These data originate in a study of CD8 T cells in ankylosing spondylitis. Study-wide points: A motif in TCR beta, a set of under ten highly homologous variants, appeared characteristic of ankylosing spondylitis blood. Disease-linked clones bore a CD8+ phenotype and were relatively rare in peripheral blood.

This CDR3 comprises 15 residues. J was trimmed by 4 bases and V by 1 base; bases with no gene match: 5. The germline gives CDR1 SGHAT, CDR2 FQNNGV. The genes are TRBV11-2 and TRBJ2-7, with 9 bases aligning to TRBD2. Input material: blood, either unsorted or a sorted T cell fraction (not recorded which). The clonotype comes from a male donor with ankylosing spondylitis. CDR3 loop: CASSLVIGLAYEQYF. Written as DNA, the CDR3 is TGTGCCAGCAGCTTAGTTATAGGACTAGCGTACGAGCAGTACTTC.